In this sample, the clone carrying this T cell receptor beta chain turned up a few times. The antigen remains undetermined. The sample originates from a study of post-analysis software for immune sequencing data. General study points: Patients with multiple sclerosis recorded significantly lower normalized Chao1 diversity than controls, the study found. There were several TRBV segments more frequent in patients than controls, and TRBV5-6, TRBV5-1 and TRBV20-1 were among them. Co-batched samples clustered tightly together by F measure.

V lost 2 bases, J lost 1 base, and 4 bases stayed unmatched. The CDR3 runs 15 residues. Germline lookup yields CDR1 SNHLY and CDR2 FYNNEI. Unique molecular identifiers had been added to the TCR beta cDNA libraries. Around 500,000 cDNA molecules came from around 1 to 10 million T cells. TCRdb re-called the PCR reads with MiXCR, one entry per CDR3 protein. The sample has about 820,000 distinct CDR3 sequences; about 57% are singletons. The clonotype comes from a girl aged 10 to 17 with multiple sclerosis. The sequencing input was blood. The rearrangement joins TRBV2 to TRBJ2-7, with 8 bases that match TRBD1. This CDR3 is CASSEPGQDSYEQYF. The DNA for the CDR3 is TGTGCCAGCAGTGAACCGGGACAGGATTCCTACGAGCAGTACTTC.